The clone carrying this TCR beta chain was detected many times. What it recognizes is unknown. Documented time point: newly diagnosed GD, antithyroid drugs for less than 3 months. Following extraction of RNA from PBMCs, that RNA was used to make the TCR library. The data stem from a study of regulatory T cells in long-lasting Graves disease. V shed 4 bases, J shed 4 bases, and the junction held 3 bases outside the gene matches. Germline assignment: CDR1 SGHRS and CDR2 YFSETQ. This CDR3 has 15 amino acids. Sequencing libraries for TCR beta were prepared with iRepertoire HTBI primers and Arm-PCR of CDR3 regions. TCRdb passed the multiplex PCR reads through MiXCR, listing each CDR3 protein once. The sample carries roughly 420,000 distinct CDR3 sequences, around 17% recorded once. Findings of the study overall: Persistent patients shared thousands of public clonotypes among themselves. Newly diagnosed patients shared fewer, at about a thousand. Persistent Graves' patients showed reduced TCR diversity versus newly diagnosed patients.

This sample also belongs to another study, concerning T cells in Graves' hyperthyroidism and ophthalmopathy. This second study says: Stable hyperthyroidism was told apart from ophthalmopathy by a model built on 13 V-J features.

The origin of this receptor is a woman younger than 30 with Graves disease. The sample was peripheral blood mononuclear cells (PBMCs), taken at new diagnosis, from a patient treated with antithyroid drugs. The V gene is TRBV5-1, the J gene TRBJ2-3, with TRBD2 identical over 13 bases. The CDR3: CASSGGLAGPDTQYF. CDR3 coding DNA: TGCGCCAGCAGCGGGGGACTAGCGGGGCCAGATACGCAGTATTTT. Drawing the rest from reference TRBV5-1 and TRBJ2-3, the complete variable domain is KAGVTQTPRYLIKTRGQQVTLSCSPISGHRSVSWYQQTPGQGLQFLFEYFSETQRNKGNFPGRFSGRQFSNSRSEMNVSTLELGDSALYLCASSGGLAGPDTQYFGPGTRLTVL.